This T cell receptor (beta chain) came from a study of T cell changes during pregnancy in multiple sclerosis (dated by TCRdb to between 2018 and 2021). Context from the whole study: Changes in the T cell repertoire over the course of pregnancy were examined in this study in women with multiple sclerosis.

Of note for this clone: It has no known antigen specificity. No quality values exist for individual bases; no much larger clone is one base distant.

The germline ends are 6 bases apart after V is trimmed by 2 bases and J by 2 bases. The germline V gene encodes CDR1 WNHNN and CDR2 SYGVQD (reference sequence). Measured from the cysteine to the phenylalanine, the CDR3 is 13 residues long. Of all the DNA, just the CDR3 is kept, 39 bases in frame from base 1. Libraries were built with the immunoSEQ multiplex PCR assay. Held by TCRdb, this immuneACCESS table contains in-frame sequences only and omits some clones. Under half of the omission traces to an unresolved V gene where checked; the cause of the rest is unknown. This sample holds 9,000 to 15,000 clones; around 94% were observed only once. Clones ranked in the top ten supply about 0.29% of the sample.

This sample comprised CD4+ T cells from peripheral blood mononuclear cells, obtained before pregnancy. This sequence originates from a female donor with multiple sclerosis, enrolled in a pregnancy study. The rearranged chain carries TRBV10-1 and TRBJ2-5, with the D gene not clear enough to name. The nucleotide sequence is TGCGCCAGCAGTGAGAAGCTTCAAGAGACCCAGTACTTC. This encodes CASSEKLQETQYF.